This TCR beta chain emerged from a study of Ad26.COV2.S vaccination and SARS-CoV-2 variants. The germline gives CDR1 SGDLS, CDR2 YYNGEE. The CDR3 covers 13 residues. V was trimmed by 3 bases and J by 7 bases, leaving 11 bases between them. Generated by immunoSEQ multiplex PCR, the TCRdb table keeps only in-frame clones and is missing some. Of about 330,000 clones listed, about nine tenths are singletons. Treatment: roughly 19 received Ad26.COV2.S at low or high dose, single or two shots; about 5 received placebo; per-sample allocation not given. Each sample was drawn 63 days after the first injection (of vaccine or placebo).

This chain connects TRBV9 to TRBJ1-5; D is ambiguous. Sequences were derived from peripheral blood, sampled in a trial of Ad26.COV2.S vaccine versus placebo. This TCR was recovered from a person between 18 and 59 years old who received the Ad26.COV2.S COVID-19 vaccine or a placebo. DNA for the CDR3: TGTGCCAGCAGCGCGGTTGGAGGGCAGCCCCAGCATTTT. This translates into CASSAVGGQPQHF.